The 5 T cell receptor beta chains given below trace back to one sample, sequenced in a study of T-cell memory formation after mild COVID-19. TCRdb used MiXCR to reprocess the 5' RACE reads, holding one entry per CDR3 protein. This sample has about 340,000 distinct CDR3 sequences, with about 15% found just once. Material for sequencing was PBMCs or a T cell subset sorted from them (not recorded which). The source is a man aged 18 to 30 who had mild COVID-19 (a few samples of this study predate the infection). Cell type and time point are not known.

This clonotype has a handful of counts. The rearrangement uses TRBV7-9 and TRBJ2-1; no definite D call. The germline V and J ends were trimmed by 5 bases and 0 bases, with 14 bases remaining between them. CDR3 length: 16 amino acids. CDR1 SEHNR and CDR2 FQNEAQ come from the germline V gene (reference sequence). CDR3: CASSPRSRSSYNEQFF. CDR3 nucleotides: TGTGCCAGCAGCCCCCGTAGCCGGAGCTCCTACAATGAGCAGTTCTTC.

This clonotype was seen a handful of times. J is TRBJ2-7 and V is TRBV18; no firm D call. Germline CDR1 is KGHSH and CDR2 is LQKENI. Between the trimmed V and J ends, which lost 3 bases and 3 bases, there was a span of 12 bases. The CDR3 spans 14 residues. In DNA, the CDR3 is TGTGCCAGCTCACCCTCCGGGCTAGGCTACGAGCAGTACGTC. It yields the protein CASSPSGLGYEQYV.

This clonotype was found many times. The genes are TRBV2 and TRBJ1-6; the D gene is possibly TRBD1 (5 bases). V was trimmed by 6 bases and J by 9 bases, leaving 18 bases between them. CDR3 length: 15 residues. The germline V gene has CDR1 SNHLY and CDR2 FYNNEI. CDR3 in DNA: TGTGCCAGCAGCGATGGGGGGACGGGCCGTTCACCCCTCCACTTT. This translates into CASSDGGTGRSPLHF. Full variable domain (missing parts from reference TRBV2 and TRBJ1-6): EPEVTQTPSHQVTQMGQEVILRCVPISNHLYFYWYRQILGQKVEFLVSFYNNEISEKSEIFDDQFSVERPDGSNFTLKIRSTKLEDSAMYFCASSDGGTGRSPLHFGNGTRLTVT.

This clonotype has a count of ten or more. The chain is built from TRBV5-1 and TRBJ2-3; 8 nucleotides agree with TRBD1. V shed 3 bases and J 5 bases; nucleotides not matched to a gene: 2. CDR3 length: 13 residues. Germline V gene sequence: CDR1 SGHRS, CDR2 YFSETQ. The CDR3 DNA sequence: TGCGCCAGCAGCTCGACAGGGGTAGATACGCAGTATTTT. Its protein product is CASSSTGVDTQYF.

The V and J genes are TRBV3-1 and TRBJ2-1, with 9 bases aligning to TRBD2. From germline, CDR1 is LGHDT and CDR2 YNNKEL (reference sequence). V was clipped by 1 base and J by 6 bases; unmatched bases: 16. The CDR3 runs to 19 residues. CDR3 amino acids: CASSQAARGGLRGFNEQFF. The CDR3, as DNA: TGTGCCAGCAGCCAAGCGGCGCGGGGGGGCCTGAGGGGTTTCAATGAGCAGTTCTTC.